This entry features one T cell receptor beta chain sequence. Antigen: not known. The sample originates from a study of response to subunit inactivated influenza vaccine. Between the trimmed V and J ends, which lost 6 bases and 5 bases, there was a span of 8 bases. The CDR3 length is 12 residues. Germline V CDR1 and CDR2: SNHLY, FYNNEI. Overall study findings and caveats: That few new T cells are recruited by each seasonal influenza vaccination was the authors' suggestion.

TCRdb passed the RT-PCR reads through MiXCR, listing each CDR3 protein once. Among approximately 680,000 distinct CDR3 sequences, roughly 14% were seen once, and the ten largest hold approximately 10%. The chain couples TRBV2 to TRBJ2-1; D is undetermined. The TCR originated in a man over 45 who received an inactivated influenza vaccine. The sample consisted of PBMCs from blood, taken less than 13 days after vaccination. CDR3 in DNA: TGTGCCAGCAGGGACCCAGACAATGAGCAGTTCTTC. Translated: CASRDPDNEQFF.